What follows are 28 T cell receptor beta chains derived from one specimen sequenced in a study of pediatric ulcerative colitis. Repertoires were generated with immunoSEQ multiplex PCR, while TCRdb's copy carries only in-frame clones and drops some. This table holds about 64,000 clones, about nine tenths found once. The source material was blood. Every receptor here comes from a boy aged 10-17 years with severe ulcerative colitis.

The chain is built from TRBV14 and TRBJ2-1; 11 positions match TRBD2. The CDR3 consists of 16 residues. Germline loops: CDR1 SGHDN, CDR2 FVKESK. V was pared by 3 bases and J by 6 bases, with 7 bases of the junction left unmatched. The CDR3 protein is CASSHFLAGGTNEQFF. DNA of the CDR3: TGTGCCAGCAGCCATTTTCTAGCGGGGGGAACCAATGAGCAGTTCTTC. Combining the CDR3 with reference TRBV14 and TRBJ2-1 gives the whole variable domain EAGVTQFPSHSVIEKGQTVTLRCDPISGHDNLYWYRRVMGKEIKFLLHFVKESKQDESGMPNNRFLAERTGGTYSTLKVQPAELEDSGVYFCASSHFLAGGTNEQFFGPGTRLTVL.

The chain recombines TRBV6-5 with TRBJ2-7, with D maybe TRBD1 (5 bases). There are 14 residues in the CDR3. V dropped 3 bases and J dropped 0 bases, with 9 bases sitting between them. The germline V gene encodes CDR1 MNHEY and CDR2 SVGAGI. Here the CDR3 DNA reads TGTGCCAGCAGTTATCAGGACACCTCCTACGAGCAGTACTTC. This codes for CASSYQDTSYEQYF.

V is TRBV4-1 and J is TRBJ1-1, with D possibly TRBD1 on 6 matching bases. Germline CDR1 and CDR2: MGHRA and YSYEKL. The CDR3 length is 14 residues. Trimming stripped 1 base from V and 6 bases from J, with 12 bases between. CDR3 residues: CASSQVPGEAEAFF. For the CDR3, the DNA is TGCGCCAGCAGCCAAGTTCCAGGGGAGGCTGAAGCTTTCTTT.

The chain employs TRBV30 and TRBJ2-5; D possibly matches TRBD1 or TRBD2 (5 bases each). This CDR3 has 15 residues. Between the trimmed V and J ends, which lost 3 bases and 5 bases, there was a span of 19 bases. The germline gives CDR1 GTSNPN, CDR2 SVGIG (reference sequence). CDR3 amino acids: CAWRRGEGPGETQYF. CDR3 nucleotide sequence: TGTGCCTGGAGGAGGGGCGAGGGGCCAGGCGAGACCCAGTACTTC.

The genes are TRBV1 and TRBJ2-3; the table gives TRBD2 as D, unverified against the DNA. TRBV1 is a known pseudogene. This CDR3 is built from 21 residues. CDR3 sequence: CTSSQDWRRTSGSTWGDTQYF. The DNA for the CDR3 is TGCACCAGCAGCCAAGATTGGCGTCGGACTAGCGGGAGTACGTGGGGAGATACGCAGTATTTT.

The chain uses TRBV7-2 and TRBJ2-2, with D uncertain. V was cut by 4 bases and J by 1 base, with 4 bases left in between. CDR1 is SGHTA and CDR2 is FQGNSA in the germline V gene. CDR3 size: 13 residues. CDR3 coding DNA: TGTGCCAGCAGCTATCTGAACACCGGGGAGCTGTTTTTT. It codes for CASSYLNTGELFF. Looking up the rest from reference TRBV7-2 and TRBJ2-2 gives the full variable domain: GAGVSQSPSNKVTEKGKDVELRCDPISGHTALYWYRQSLGQGLEFLIYFQGNSAPDKSGLPSDRFSAERTGGSVSTLTIQRTQQEDSAVYLCASSYLNTGELFFGEGSRLTVL.

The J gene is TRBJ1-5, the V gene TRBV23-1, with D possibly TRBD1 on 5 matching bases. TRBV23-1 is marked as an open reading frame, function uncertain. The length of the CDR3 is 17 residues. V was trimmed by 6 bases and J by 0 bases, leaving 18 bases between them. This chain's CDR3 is CASSALGTDSSNQPQHF. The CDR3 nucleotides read TGCGCCAGCAGCGCGCTCGGGACTGACAGTAGCAATCAGCCCCAGCATTTT.

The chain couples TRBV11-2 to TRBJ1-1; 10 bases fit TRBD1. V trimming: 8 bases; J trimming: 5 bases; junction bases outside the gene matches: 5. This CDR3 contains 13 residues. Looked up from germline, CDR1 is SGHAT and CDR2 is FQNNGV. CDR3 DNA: TGTGCCAGCGAGGGACAGGGGAAAACTGAAGCTTTCTTT. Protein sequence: CASEGQGKTEAFF.

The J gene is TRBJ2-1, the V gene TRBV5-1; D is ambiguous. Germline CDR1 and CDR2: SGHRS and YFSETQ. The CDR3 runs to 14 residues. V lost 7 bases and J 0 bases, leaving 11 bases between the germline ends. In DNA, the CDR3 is TGCGCCAGCGGGGTAGCTAGCTCCTACAATGAGCAGTTCTTC. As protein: CASGVASSYNEQFF. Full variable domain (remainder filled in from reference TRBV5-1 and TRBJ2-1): KAGVTQTPRYLIKTRGQQVTLSCSPISGHRSVSWYQQTPGQGLQFLFEYFSETQRNKGNFPGRFSGRQFSNSRSEMNVSTLELGDSALYLCASGVASSYNEQFFGPGTRLTVL.

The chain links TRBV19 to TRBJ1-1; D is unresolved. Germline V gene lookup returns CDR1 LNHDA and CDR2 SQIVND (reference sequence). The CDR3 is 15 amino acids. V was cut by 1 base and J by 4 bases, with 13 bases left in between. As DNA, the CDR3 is TGTGCCAGTAGTATAGTCGGCAGTTTGGGCACTGAAGCTTTCTTT. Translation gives CASSIVGSLGTEAFF.

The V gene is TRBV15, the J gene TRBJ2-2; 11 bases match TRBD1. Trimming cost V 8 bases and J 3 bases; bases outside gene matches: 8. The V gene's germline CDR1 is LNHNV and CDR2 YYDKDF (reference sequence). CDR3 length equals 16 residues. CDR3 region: CATEDRGLTYTGELFF. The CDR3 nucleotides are TGTGCCACCGAGGACAGGGGGCTTACTTACACCGGGGAGCTGTTTTTT.

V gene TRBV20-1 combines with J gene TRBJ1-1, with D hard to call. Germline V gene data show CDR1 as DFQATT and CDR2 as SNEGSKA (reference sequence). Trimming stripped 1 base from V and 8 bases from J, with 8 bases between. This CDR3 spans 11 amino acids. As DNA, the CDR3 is TGCAGTGCTAGAGTCGACTACGAAGCTTTCTTT. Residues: CSARVDYEAFF.

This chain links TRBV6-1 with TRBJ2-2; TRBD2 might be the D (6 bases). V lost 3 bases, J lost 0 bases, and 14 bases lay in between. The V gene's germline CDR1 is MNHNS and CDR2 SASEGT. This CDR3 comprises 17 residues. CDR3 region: CASSERLVKSNTGELFF. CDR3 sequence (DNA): TGTGCCAGCAGTGAGAGACTAGTAAAGTCGAACACCGGGGAGCTGTTTTTT.

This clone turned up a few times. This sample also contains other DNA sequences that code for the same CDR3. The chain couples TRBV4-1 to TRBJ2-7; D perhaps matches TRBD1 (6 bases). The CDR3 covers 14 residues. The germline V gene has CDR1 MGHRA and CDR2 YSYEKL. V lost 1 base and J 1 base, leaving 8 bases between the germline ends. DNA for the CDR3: TGCGCCAGCAGCCAAGGTCAGGGGTCCTACGAGCAGTACTTC. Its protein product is CASSQGQGSYEQYF.

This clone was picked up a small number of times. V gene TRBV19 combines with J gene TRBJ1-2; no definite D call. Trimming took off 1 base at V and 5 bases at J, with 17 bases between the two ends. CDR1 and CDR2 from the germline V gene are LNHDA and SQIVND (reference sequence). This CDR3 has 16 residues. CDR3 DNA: TGTGCCAGTAGTATAGCCCCTCCCGGGGAGCGTTATGGCTACACCTTC. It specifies CASSIAPPGERYGYTF.

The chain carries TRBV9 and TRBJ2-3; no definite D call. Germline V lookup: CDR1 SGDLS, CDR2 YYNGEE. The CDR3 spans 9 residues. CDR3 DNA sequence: TGTGTTGGTCCAGATACGCAGTATTTT. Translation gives CVGPDTQYF.

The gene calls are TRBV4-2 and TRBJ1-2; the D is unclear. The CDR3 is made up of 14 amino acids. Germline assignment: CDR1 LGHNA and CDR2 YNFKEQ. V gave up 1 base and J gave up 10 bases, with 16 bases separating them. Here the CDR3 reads CASSQGASEALYTF. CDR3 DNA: TGTGCCAGCAGCCAAGGAGCTTCGGAGGCCCTCTACACCTTC.

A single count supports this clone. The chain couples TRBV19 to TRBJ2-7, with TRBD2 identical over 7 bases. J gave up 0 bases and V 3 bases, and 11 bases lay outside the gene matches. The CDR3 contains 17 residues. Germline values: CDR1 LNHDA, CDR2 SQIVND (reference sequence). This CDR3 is CASSIILRLADSYEQYF. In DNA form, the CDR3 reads TGTGCCAGTAGTATTATATTGAGGCTAGCGGACTCCTACGAGCAGTACTTC.

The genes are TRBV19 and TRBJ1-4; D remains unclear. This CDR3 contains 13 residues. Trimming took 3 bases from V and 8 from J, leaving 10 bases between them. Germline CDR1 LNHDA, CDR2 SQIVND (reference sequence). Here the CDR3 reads CASSIPSREKLFF. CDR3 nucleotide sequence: TGTGCCAGTAGTATTCCCAGCAGGGAAAAACTGTTTTTT.

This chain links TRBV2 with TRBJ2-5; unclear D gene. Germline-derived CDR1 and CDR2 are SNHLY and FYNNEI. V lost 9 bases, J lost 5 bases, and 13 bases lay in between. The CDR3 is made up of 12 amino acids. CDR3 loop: CASGVGLETQYF. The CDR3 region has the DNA TGTGCCAGTGGCGTCGGCTTGGAGACCCAGTACTTC.

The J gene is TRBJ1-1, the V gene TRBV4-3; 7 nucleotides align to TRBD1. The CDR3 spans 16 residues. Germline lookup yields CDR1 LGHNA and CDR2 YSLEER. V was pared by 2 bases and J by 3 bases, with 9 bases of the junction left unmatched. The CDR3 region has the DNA TGCGCCAGCAGCCAACTCCAGGGGGTCGTTGACACTGAAGCTTTCTTT. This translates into CASSQLQGVVDTEAFF.

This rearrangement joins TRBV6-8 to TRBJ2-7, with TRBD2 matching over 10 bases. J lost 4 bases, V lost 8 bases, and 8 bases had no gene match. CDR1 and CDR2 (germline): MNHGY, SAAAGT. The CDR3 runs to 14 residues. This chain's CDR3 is CASGDGTSVYEQYF. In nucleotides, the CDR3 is TGTGCCAGCGGGGATGGGACTAGCGTGTACGAGCAGTACTTC.

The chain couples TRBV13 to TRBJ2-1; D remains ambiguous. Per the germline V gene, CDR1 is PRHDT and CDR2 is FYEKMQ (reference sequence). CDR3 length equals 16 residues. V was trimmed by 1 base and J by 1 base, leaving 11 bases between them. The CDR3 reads CASSLEGARSYNEQFF. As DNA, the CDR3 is TGTGCCAGCAGCTTAGAGGGCGCCCGGTCCTACAATGAGCAGTTCTTC.

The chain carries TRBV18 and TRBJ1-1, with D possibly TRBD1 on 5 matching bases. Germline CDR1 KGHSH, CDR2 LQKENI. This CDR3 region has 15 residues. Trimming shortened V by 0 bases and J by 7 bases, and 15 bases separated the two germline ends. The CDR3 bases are TGTGCCAGCTCACCACCTGAGGGCCTCGGGGGTGAAGCTTTCTTT. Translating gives CASSPPEGLGGEAFF.

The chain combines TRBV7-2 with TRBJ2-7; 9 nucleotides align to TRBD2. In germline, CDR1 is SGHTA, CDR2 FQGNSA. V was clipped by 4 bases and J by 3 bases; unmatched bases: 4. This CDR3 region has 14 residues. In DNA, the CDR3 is TGTGCCAGCAGCTACCGGACTAGCGACTACGAGCAGTACTTC. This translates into CASSYRTSDYEQYF.

The CDR3 DNA reads TGCGCCAGCAAGCAGGGGCCAAGCACAGATACGCAGTATTTT. This codes for CASKQGPSTDTQYF. V is TRBV5-1 and J is TRBJ2-3, with D perhaps TRBD1 (6 bases). Trimming cost V 6 bases and J 0 bases, with 11 bases left between them. Germline CDR1 is SGHRS and CDR2 is YFSETQ. CDR3 length: 14 residues.

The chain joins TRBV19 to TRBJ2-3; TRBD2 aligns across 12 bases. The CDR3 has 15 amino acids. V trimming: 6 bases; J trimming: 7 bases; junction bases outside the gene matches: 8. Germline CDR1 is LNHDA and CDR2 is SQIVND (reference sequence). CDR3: CASSSLAGGEYTQYF. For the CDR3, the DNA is TGTGCCAGTAGCTCACTAGCGGGAGGCGAGTATACGCAGTATTTT.

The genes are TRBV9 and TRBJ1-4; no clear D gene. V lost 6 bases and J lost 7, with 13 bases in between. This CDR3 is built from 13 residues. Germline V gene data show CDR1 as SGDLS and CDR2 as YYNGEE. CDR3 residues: CASTRVPGEKLFF. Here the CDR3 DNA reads TGTGCCAGCACACGGGTTCCGGGTGAAAAACTGTTTTTT.